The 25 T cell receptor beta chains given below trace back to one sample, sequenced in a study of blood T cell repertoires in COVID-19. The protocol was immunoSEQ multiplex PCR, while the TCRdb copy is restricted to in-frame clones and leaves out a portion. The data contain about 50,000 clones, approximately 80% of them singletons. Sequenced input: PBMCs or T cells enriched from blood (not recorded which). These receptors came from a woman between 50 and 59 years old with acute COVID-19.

Here the CDR3 reads CATSQPGGHGYTF. CDR3 in DNA: TGTGCCACCAGCCAACCGGGGGGGCATGGCTACACCTTC. The chain uses TRBV24-1 and TRBJ1-2; D might be TRBD1 (6 bases). Germline loops: CDR1 KGHDR, CDR2 SFDVKD. The V gene lost 7 bases and the J gene lost 6 bases, with 14 bases spanning the gap. The CDR3 runs 13 residues.

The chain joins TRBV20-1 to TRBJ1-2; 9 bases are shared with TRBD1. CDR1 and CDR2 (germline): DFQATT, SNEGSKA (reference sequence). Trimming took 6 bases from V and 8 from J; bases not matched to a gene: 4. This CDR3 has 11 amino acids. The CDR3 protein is CSAGTGIGYTF. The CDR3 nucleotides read TGCAGTGCAGGGACAGGGATCGGCTACACCTTC.

The CDR3 spells CATSRGREETQYF. CDR3 in DNA: TGTGCCACCTCACGGGGCCGGGAGGAGACCCAGTACTTC. The chain couples TRBV7-3 to TRBJ2-5; possible D gene TRBD2, 6 bases. Germline-derived CDR1 and CDR2 are SGHTA and FQGTGA. This CDR3 comprises 13 residues. V was shortened by 10 bases and J by 5 bases, with 17 bases between the two germline ends. Full variable domain (rest looked up from reference TRBV7-3 and TRBJ2-5): GAGVSQTPSNKVTEKGKYVELRCDPISGHTALYWYRQSLGQGPEFLIYFQGTGAADDSGLPNDRFFAVRPEGSVSTLKIQRTERGDSAVYLCATSRGREETQYFGPGTRLLVL.

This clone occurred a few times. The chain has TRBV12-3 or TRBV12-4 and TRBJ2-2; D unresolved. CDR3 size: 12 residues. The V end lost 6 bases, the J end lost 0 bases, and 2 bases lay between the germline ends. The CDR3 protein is CASSANTGELFF. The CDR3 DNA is TGTGCCAGCAGCGCGAACACCGGGGAGCTGTTTTTT.

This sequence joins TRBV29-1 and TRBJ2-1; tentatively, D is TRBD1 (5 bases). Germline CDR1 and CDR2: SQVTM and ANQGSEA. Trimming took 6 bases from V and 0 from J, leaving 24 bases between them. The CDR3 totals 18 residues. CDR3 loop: CSVLAGVQVYYSYNEQFF. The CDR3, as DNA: TGCAGCGTCTTGGCCGGAGTACAGGTCTATTACTCCTACAATGAGCAGTTCTTC.

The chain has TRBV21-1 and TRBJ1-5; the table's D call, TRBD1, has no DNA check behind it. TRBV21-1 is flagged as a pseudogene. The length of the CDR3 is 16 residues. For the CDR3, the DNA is TGTGCCAGCAGCAAAGATACAGGGGGCGACAATCAGCCCCAGCATTTT. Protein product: CASSKDTGGDNQPQHF.

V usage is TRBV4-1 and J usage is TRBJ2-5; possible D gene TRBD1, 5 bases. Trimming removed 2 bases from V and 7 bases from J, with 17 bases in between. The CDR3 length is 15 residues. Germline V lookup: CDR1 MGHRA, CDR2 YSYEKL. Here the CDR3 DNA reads TGCGCCAGCAGCCAACTTACCGGACACTTGGGGACCCAGTACTTC. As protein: CASSQLTGHLGTQYF.

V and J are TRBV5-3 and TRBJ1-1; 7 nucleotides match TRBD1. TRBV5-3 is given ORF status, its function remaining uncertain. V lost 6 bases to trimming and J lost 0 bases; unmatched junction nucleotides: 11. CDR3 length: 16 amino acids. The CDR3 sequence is CARTPGQDHMNTEAFF. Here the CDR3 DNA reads TGTGCCAGAACCCCTGGACAGGACCATATGAACACTGAAGCTTTCTTT.

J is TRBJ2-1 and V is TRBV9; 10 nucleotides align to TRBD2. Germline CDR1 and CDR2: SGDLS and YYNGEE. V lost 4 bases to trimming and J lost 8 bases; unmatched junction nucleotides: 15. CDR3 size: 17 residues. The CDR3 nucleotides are TGTGCCAGCAGCCTCGTCTCTGGGACTAGCGTTTTGGATGAGCAGTTCTTC. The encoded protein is CASSLVSGTSVLDEQFF. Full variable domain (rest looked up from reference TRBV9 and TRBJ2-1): DSGVTQTPKHLITATGQRVTLRCSPRSGDLSVYWYQQSLDQGLQFLIQYYNGEERAKGNILERFSAQQFPDLHSELNLSSLELGDSALYFCASSLVSGTSVLDEQFFGPGTRLTVL.

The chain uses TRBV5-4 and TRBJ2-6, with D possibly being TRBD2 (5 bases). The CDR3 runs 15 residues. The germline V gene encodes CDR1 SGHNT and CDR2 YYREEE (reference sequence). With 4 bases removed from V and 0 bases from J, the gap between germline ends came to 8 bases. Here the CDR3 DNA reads TGTGCCAGCAGCCCGAGGGTCTCTGGGGCCAACGTCCTGACTTTC. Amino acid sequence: CASSPRVSGANVLTF.

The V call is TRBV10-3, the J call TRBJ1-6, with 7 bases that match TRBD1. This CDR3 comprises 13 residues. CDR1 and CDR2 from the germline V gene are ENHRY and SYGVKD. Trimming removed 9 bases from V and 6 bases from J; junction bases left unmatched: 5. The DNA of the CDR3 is TGTGCCATGGCCCGACAGGGTAATTCACCCCTCCACTTT. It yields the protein CAMARQGNSPLHF.

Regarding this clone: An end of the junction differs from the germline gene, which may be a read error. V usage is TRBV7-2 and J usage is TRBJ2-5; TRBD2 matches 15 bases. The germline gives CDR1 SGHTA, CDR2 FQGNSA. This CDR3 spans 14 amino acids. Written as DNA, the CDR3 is TGTGCCAGCAGCTCGGGACTAGCGGGGGGCCCCCCCGACTTC. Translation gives CASSSGLAGGPPDF.

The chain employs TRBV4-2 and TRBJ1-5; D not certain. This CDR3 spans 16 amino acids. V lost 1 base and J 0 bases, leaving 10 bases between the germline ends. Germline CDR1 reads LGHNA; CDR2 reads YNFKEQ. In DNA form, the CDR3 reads TGTGCCAGCAGCCAAGGCAGTGTGGTTAGCAATCAGCCCCAGCATTTT. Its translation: CASSQGSVVSNQPQHF.

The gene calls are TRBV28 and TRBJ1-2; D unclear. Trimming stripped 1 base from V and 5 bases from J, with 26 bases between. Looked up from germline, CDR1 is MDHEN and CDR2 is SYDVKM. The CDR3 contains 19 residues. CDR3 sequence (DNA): TGTGCCAGCAGTTTATCCATTTGGCGGAGGTCCACTCGGGGTTATGGCTACACCTTC. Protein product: CASSLSIWRRSTRGYGYTF.

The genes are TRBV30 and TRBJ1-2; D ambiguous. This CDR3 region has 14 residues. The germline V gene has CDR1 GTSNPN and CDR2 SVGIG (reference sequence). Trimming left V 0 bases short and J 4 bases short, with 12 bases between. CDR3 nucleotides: TGTGCCTGGAGTGTACAAGTTTCCCTCTATGGCTACACCTTC. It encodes CAWSVQVSLYGYTF.

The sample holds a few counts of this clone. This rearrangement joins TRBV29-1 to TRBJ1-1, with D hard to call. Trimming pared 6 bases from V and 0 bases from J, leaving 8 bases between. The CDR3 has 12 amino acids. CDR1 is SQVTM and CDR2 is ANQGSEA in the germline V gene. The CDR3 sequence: CSVVVLNTEAFF. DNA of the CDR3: TGCAGCGTGGTAGTTTTGAACACTGAAGCTTTCTTT.

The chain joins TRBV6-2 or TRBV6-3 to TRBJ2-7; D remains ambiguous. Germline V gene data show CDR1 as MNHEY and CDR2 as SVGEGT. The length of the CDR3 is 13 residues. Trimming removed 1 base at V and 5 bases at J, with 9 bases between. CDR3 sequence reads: CASSYYSGHEQYF. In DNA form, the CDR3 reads TGTGCCAGCAGTTACTACTCAGGTCACGAGCAGTACTTC.

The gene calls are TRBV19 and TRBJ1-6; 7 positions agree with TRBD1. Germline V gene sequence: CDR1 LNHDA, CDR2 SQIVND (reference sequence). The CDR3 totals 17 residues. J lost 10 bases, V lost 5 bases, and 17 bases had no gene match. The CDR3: CASSPIGGRGRESPLHF. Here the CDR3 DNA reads TGTGCCAGTAGTCCGATAGGGGGTAGGGGGCGAGAATCACCCCTCCACTTT.

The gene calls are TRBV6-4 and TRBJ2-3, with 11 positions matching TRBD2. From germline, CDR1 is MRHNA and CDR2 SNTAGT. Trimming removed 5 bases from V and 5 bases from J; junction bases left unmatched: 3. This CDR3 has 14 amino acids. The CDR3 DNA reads TGTGCCAGCAGTACCCTAGCGGGGGGAGATACGCAGTATTTT. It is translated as CASSTLAGGDTQYF.

Here the CDR3 reads CASSRDRVANEQYF. In DNA, the CDR3 is TGTGCCAGCAGCCGGGACAGGGTGGCAAACGAGCAGTACTTC. The rearrangement uses TRBV2 and TRBJ2-7; 9 nucleotides agree with TRBD1. Germline CDR1 is SNHLY and CDR2 is FYNNEI. Germline trimming cut 6 bases from V and 5 bases from J; bases unmatched to any gene: 8. The CDR3 runs 14 residues.

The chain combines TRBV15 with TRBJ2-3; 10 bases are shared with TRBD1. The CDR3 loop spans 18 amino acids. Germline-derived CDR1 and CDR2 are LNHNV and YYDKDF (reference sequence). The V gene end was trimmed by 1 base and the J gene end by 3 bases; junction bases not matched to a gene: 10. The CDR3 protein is CATSRARVTGGLTDTQYF. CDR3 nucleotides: TGTGCCACCAGCAGAGCCCGGGTGACAGGGGGCCTAACAGATACGCAGTATTTT.

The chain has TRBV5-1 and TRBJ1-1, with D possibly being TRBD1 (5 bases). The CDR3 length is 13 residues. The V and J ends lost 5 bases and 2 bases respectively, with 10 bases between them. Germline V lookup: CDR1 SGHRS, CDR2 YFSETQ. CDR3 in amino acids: CASSTGANTEAFF. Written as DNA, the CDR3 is TGCGCCAGCAGTACAGGAGCAAACACTGAAGCTTTCTTT.

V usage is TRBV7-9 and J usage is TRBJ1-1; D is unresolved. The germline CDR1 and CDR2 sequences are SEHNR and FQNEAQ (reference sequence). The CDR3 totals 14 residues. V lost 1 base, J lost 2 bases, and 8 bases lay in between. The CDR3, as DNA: TGTGCCAGCAGCTTAGGAGAGTTTAACACTGAAGCTTTCTTT. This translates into CASSLGEFNTEAFF. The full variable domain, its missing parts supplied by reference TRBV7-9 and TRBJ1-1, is DTGVSQNPRHKITKRGQNVTFRCDPISEHNRLYWYRQTLGQGPEFLTYFQNEAQLEKSRLLSDRFSAERPKGSFSTLEIQRTEQGDSAMYLCASSLGEFNTEAFFGQGTRLTVV.

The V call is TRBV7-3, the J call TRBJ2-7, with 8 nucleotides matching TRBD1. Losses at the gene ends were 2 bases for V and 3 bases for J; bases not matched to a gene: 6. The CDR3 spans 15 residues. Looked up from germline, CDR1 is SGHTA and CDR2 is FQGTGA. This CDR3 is CASSLVPTGVYEQYF. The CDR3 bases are TGTGCCAGCAGCTTAGTCCCGACAGGGGTCTACGAGCAGTACTTC. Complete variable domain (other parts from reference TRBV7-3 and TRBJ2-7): GAGVSQTPSNKVTEKGKYVELRCDPISGHTALYWYRQSLGQGPEFLIYFQGTGAADDSGLPNDRFFAVRPEGSVSTLKIQRTERGDSAVYLCASSLVPTGVYEQYFGPGTRLTVT.

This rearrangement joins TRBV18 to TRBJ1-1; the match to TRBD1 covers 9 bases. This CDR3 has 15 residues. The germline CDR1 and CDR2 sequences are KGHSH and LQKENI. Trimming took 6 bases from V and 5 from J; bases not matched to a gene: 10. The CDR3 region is CASSPGDRVLTEAFF. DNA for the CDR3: TGTGCCAGCTCGCCGGGGGACAGGGTCCTGACTGAAGCTTTCTTT.